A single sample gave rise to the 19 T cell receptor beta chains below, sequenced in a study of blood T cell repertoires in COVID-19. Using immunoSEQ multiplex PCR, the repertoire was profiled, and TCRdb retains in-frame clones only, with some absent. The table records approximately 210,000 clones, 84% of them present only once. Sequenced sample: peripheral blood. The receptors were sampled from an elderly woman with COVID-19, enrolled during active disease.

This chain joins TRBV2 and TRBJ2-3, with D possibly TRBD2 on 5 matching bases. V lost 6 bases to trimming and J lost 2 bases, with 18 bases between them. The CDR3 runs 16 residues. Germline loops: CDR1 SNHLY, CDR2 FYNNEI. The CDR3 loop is CASSKPSASYTDTQYF. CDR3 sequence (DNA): TGTGCCAGCAGCAAGCCCAGTGCTAGCTACACAGATACGCAGTATTTT.

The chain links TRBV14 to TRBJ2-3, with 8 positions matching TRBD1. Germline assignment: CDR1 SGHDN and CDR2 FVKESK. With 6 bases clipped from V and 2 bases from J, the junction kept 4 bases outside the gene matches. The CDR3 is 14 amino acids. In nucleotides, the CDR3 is TGTGCCAGCAGACCTCAGGGGGCCACAGATACGCAGTATTTT. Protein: CASRPQGATDTQYF.

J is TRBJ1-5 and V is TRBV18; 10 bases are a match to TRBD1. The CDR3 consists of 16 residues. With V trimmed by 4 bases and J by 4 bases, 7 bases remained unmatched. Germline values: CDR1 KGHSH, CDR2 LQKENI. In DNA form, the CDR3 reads TGTGCCAGCTCACTCGGACAGGGGGGCATAAATCAGCCCCAGCATTTT. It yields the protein CASSLGQGGINQPQHF. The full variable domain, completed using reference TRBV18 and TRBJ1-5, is NAGVMQNPRHLVRRRGQEARLRCSPMKGHSHVYWYRQLPEEGLKFMVYLQKENIIDESGMPKERFSAEFPKEGPSILRIQQVVRGDSAAYFCASSLGQGGINQPQHFGDGTRLSIL.

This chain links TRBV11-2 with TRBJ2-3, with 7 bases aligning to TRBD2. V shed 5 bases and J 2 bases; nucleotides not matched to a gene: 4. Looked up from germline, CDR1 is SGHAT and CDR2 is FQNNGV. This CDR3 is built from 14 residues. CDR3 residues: CASSRAGNTDTQYF. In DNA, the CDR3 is TGTGCCAGCAGCCGAGCGGGGAACACAGATACGCAGTATTTT. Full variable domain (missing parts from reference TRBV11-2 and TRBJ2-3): EAGVAQSPRYKIIEKRQSVAFWCNPISGHATLYWYQQILGQGPKLLIQFQNNGVVDDSQLPKDRFSAERLKGVDSTLKIQPAKLEDSAVYLCASSRAGNTDTQYFGPGTRLTVL.

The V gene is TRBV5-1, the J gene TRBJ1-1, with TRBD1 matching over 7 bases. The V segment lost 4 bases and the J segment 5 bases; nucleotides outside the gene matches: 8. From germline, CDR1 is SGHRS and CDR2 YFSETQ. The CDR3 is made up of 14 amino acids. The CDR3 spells CASSQSRGETEAFF. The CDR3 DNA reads TGCGCCAGCAGCCAATCCAGGGGGGAGACTGAAGCTTTCTTT.

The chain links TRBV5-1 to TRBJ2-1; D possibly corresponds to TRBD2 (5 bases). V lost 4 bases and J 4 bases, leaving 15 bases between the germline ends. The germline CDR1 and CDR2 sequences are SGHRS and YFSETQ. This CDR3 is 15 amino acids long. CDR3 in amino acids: CASSPGSLGYNEQFF. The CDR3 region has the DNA TGCGCCAGCAGCCCGGGGTCCCTGGGGTACAATGAGCAGTTCTTC.

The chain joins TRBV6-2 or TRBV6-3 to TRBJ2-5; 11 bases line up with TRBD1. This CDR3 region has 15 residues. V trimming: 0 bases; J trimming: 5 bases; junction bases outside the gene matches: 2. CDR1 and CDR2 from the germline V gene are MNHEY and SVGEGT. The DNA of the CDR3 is TGTGCCAGCAGTTACTCGAGGACAGGGGGCGAGACCCAGTACTTC. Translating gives CASSYSRTGGETQYF.

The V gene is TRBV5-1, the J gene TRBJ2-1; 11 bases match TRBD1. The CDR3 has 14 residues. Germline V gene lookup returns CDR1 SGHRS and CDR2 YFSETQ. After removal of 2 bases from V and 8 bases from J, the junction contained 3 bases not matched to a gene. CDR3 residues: CASSFGQGADEQFF. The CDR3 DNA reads TGCGCCAGCAGCTTCGGACAGGGGGCGGATGAGCAGTTCTTC.

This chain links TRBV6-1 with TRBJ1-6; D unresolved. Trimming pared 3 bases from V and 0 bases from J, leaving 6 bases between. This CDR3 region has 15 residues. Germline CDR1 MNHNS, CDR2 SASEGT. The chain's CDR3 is CASSDTSSYNSPLHF. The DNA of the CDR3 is TGTGCCAGCAGTGACACGAGCTCCTATAATTCACCCCTCCACTTT.

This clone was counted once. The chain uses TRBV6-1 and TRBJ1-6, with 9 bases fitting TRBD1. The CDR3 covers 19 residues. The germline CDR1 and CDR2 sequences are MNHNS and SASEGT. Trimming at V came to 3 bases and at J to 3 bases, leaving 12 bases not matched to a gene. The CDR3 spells CASSDSYRGRIGYNSPLHF. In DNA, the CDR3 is TGTGCCAGCAGTGATTCTTACAGGGGGCGAATTGGCTATAATTCACCCCTCCACTTT.

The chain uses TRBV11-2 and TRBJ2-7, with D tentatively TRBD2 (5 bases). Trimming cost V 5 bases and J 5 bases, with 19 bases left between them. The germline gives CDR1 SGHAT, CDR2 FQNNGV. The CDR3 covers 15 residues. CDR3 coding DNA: TGTGCCAGCAGCCCCGCTGGACGGGGTTCAGACGAGCAGTACTTC. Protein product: CASSPAGRGSDEQYF.

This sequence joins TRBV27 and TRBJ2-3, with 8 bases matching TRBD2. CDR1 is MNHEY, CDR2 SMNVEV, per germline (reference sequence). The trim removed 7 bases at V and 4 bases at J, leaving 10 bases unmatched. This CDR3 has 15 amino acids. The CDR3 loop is CASTGGEAGADTQYF. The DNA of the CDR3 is TGTGCCAGCACGGGTGGGGAAGCGGGGGCAGATACGCAGTATTTT.

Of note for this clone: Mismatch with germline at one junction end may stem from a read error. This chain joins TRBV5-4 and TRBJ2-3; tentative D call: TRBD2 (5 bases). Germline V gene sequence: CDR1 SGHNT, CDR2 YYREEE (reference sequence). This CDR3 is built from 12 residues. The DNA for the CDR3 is TGTGCCAGCAGCACTACATCCGGGAATAACATTTTT. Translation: CASSTTSGNNIF.

The CDR3 nucleotides read TGTGCCAGCAGTTACTCGAGTCAGGGAGGCGGCTACACCTTC. This translates into CASSYSSQGGGYTF. The V gene is TRBV6-2 or TRBV6-3, the J gene TRBJ1-2; D perhaps matches TRBD1 (5 bases). Germline values: CDR1 MNHEY, CDR2 SVGEGT. V shed 0 bases and J shed 8 bases, with 13 bases lying between them. The CDR3 loop spans 14 amino acids.

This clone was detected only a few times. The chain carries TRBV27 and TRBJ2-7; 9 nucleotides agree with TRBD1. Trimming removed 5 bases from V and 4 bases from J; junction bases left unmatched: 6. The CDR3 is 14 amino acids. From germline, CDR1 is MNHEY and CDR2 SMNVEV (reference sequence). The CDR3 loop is CASSRGQGIYEQYF. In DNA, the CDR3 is TGTGCCAGCAGTCGGGGACAGGGCATATACGAGCAGTACTTC.

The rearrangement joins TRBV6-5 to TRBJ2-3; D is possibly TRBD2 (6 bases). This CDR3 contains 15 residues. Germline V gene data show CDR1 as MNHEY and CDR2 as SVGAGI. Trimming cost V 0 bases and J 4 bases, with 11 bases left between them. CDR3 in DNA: TGTGCCAGCAGTTACTCTTGGGGGGTGTCAGATACGCAGTATTTT. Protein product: CASSYSWGVSDTQYF.

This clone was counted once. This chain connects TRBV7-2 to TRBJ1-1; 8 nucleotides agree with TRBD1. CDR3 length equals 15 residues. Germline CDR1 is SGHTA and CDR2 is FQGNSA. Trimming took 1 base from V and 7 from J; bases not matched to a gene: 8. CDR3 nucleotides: TGTGCCAGCAGCTTAGACACAGGGGGAAAGGGTGAAGCTTTCTTT. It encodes CASSLDTGGKGEAFF.

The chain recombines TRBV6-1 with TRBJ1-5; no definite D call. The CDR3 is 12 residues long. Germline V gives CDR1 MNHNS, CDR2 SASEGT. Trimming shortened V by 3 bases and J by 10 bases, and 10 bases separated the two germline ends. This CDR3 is CASSDGDRPQHF. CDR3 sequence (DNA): TGTGCCAGCAGTGACGGGGATCGTCCCCAGCATTTT.

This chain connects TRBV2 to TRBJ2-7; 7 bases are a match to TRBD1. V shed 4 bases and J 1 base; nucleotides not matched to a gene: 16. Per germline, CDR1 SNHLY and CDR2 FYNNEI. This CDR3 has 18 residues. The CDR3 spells CASSGDRVINIRSYEQYV. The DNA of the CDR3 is TGTGCCAGCAGTGGTGACAGGGTGATAAACATAAGATCCTACGAGCAGTACGTC.